Each of the 16 T cell receptor beta chains below was sequenced from the same sample in a study of T and B cells in COVID-19 patients. BIOMED2 TRB-A/B primer pools were used in multiplex TRB PCR. One entry per CDR3 protein results from TCRdb running MiXCR on the multiplex PCR reads. The repertoire includes 4,000 to 6,000 distinct CDR3 sequences, about 19% of them detected once, and 3.5% sits in the top ten. Blood genomic DNA input for TRB amplification was 250-500 ng. Sequencing was performed on blood. These receptors were collected from a human donor with active COVID-19.

This clonotype is classed as medium-sized. The CDR3 protein is CASSIWSDSYEQYF. The CDR3, as DNA: TGTGCCAGTAGTATCTGGTCAGATTCCTACGAGCAGTACTTC. The rearrangement uses TRBV19 and TRBJ2-7, with D hard to call. This CDR3 contains 14 residues. CDR1 and CDR2 from the germline V gene are LNHDA and SQIVND (reference sequence). V lost 3 bases and J 1 base, leaving 10 bases between the germline ends.

This clonotype is categorized as large. The gene calls are TRBV19 and TRBJ2-2; perhaps TRBD2 as D (5 bases). V was shortened by 7 bases and J by 4 bases, with 10 bases between the two germline ends. This CDR3 region has 13 residues. The germline gives CDR1 LNHDA, CDR2 SQIVND (reference sequence). The CDR3 coding sequence is TGTGCCAGTACCGGACTTGGCACCGGGGAGCTGTTTTTT. It is translated as CASTGLGTGELFF.

The table lists this clonotype with many counts. The chain recombines TRBV18 with TRBJ1-1, with D hard to call. CDR1 is KGHSH and CDR2 is LQKENI in the germline V gene. This CDR3 spans 14 amino acids. Trimming removed 6 bases from V and 1 base from J, with 12 bases in between. The CDR3 DNA reads TGTGCCAGCTCGGAGACGCCCGCGAACACTGAAGCTTTCTTT. This translates into CASSETPANTEAFF.

This clonotype ranks as medium-sized. The rearrangement links TRBV6-6 to TRBJ1-1, with D unresolved. Germline V gene lookup returns CDR1 MNHNY and CDR2 SVGAGI (reference sequence). The CDR3 contains 12 residues. Deletions cut 6 bases from V and 6 bases from J, with 11 bases between. The CDR3 reads CASSYDVSEAFF. In nucleotides, the CDR3 is TGTGCCAGCAGCTATGACGTCTCTGAAGCTTTCTTT.

This clonotype was seen just once. The gene calls are TRBV28 and TRBJ2-7, with 9 bases lining up with TRBD1. J was trimmed by 5 bases and V by 6 bases; bases with no gene match: 8. This CDR3 comprises 14 residues. Germline assignment: CDR1 MDHEN and CDR2 SYDVKM. The CDR3 DNA sequence: TGTGCCAGCAGGGACATGGACAGGGGTCACGAGCAGTACTTC. Translating gives CASRDMDRGHEQYF.

This clonotype was observed a few times. The gene calls are TRBV5-1 and TRBJ1-2, with 12 bases aligning to TRBD1. The CDR3 sequence is 16 residues long. The germline CDR1 and CDR2 sequences are SGHRS and YFSETQ. The V and J ends lost 4 bases and 7 bases, in that order; junction bases with no gene match: 11. The CDR3: CASSPLPGQGALGYTF. The CDR3 DNA reads as TGCGCCAGCAGCCCATTGCCGGGACAGGGGGCGCTTGGCTACACCTTC.

Sample share makes this clonotype medium-sized. J is TRBJ2-1 and V is TRBV6-2 or TRBV6-3, with TRBD1 as a possible D gene (6 bases). The CDR3 extends over 18 amino acids. Germline loops: CDR1 MNHEY, CDR2 SVGEGT. Trimming pared 4 bases from V and 4 bases from J, leaving 23 bases between. The chain's CDR3 is CASSFEGLRDNLYNEQFF. The CDR3 region has the DNA TGTGCCAGCAGTTTCGAGGGTCTCAGGGACAACCTTTACAATGAGCAGTTCTTC.

This clonotype is labeled as medium-sized (0.01 to 0.1%). V and J are TRBV6-5 and TRBJ1-2; maybe TRBD1 (5 bases). The CDR3 extends over 14 amino acids. Between the trimmed V and J ends, which lost 6 bases and 2 bases, there was a span of 13 bases. CDR1 and CDR2 from the germline V gene are MNHEY and SVGAGI. The DNA of the CDR3 is TGTGCCAGCAGACCCACGGGGGGGAACTATGGCTACACCTTC. It translates to CASRPTGGNYGYTF.

This clonotype was found many times. The chain links TRBV12-3 or TRBV12-4 to TRBJ2-7; TRBD1 is a possible D gene (7 bases). Trimming cost V 6 bases and J 4 bases, with 10 bases left between them. The CDR3 is made up of 12 amino acids. DNA for the CDR3: TGTGCCAGCAGCCCAGGGGGGTACGAGCAGTACTTC. This codes for CASSPGGYEQYF.

By share, this clonotype ranks as large (0.1 to 1%). The chain has TRBV19 and TRBJ2-1; 10 bases match TRBD2. The V gene end was trimmed by 3 bases and the J gene end by 7 bases; junction bases not matched to a gene: 6. There are 15 residues in the CDR3. Germline loops: CDR1 LNHDA, CDR2 SQIVND (reference sequence). The DNA of the CDR3 is TGTGCCAGTAGTATGCTAAGCGGGAGGGTTAATGAGCAGTTCTTC. Amino acids: CASSMLSGRVNEQFF.

The chain has TRBV7-2 and TRBJ1-5; 7 bases are shared with TRBD1. There are 14 residues in the CDR3. The germline V gene has CDR1 SGHTA and CDR2 FQGNSA. The trim removed 6 bases at V and 2 bases at J, leaving 4 bases unmatched. CDR3: CASSQTGGNQPQHF. The CDR3 bases are TGTGCCAGCAGTCAAACAGGGGGCAATCAGCCCCAGCATTTT.

The chain employs TRBV4-1 and TRBJ2-1; a weak D match, TRBD2 (6 bases). The CDR3 is 13 amino acids. Trimming pared 1 base from V and 8 bases from J, leaving 9 bases between. Germline values: CDR1 MGHRA, CDR2 YSYEKL. The CDR3 DNA follows: TGCGCCAGCAGCCAAGGACTAGTCGATGAGCAGTTCTTC. Translating gives CASSQGLVDEQFF.

This clonotype came up many times. The rearrangement links TRBV6-1 to TRBJ1-1, with 10 bases lining up with TRBD1. V trimming: 4 bases; J trimming: 5 bases; junction bases outside the gene matches: 7. CDR1 is MNHNS and CDR2 is SASEGT in the germline V gene. CDR3 length: 15 residues. The CDR3 region is CASSVHGTGVTEAFF. As DNA, the CDR3 is TGTGCCAGCAGTGTTCACGGGACAGGGGTGACTGAAGCTTTCTTT.

The chain employs TRBV10-1 and TRBJ2-2; 7 bases match TRBD2. Per germline, CDR1 WNHNN and CDR2 SYGVQD (reference sequence). The CDR3 is made up of 17 amino acids. V shed 2 bases and J 6 bases; nucleotides not matched to a gene: 12. The CDR3 here is CASSESFWTSKAGELFF. In nucleotides, the CDR3 is TGCGCCAGCAGTGAGAGTTTTTGGACTAGTAAAGCCGGGGAGCTGTTTTTT.

Relative to its sample, this clonotype is medium-sized (0.01 to 0.1%). The rearrangement links TRBV5-1 to TRBJ2-7, with 8 bases identical to TRBD2. The V gene end was trimmed by 4 bases and the J gene end by 2 bases; junction bases not matched to a gene: 8. Germline lookup yields CDR1 SGHRS and CDR2 YFSETQ. This CDR3 contains 15 residues. CDR3 in amino acids: CASSKGLANAYEQYF. CDR3 nucleotides: TGCGCCAGCAGCAAAGGACTAGCTAACGCCTACGAGCAGTACTTC.

Within the sample, this clonotype is medium-sized. The chain has TRBV29-1 and TRBJ2-1; D remains ambiguous. The CDR3 has 14 amino acids. Germline loops: CDR1 SQVTM, CDR2 ANQGSEA. Trimming took 2 bases from V and 0 from J, leaving 8 bases between them. CDR3 loop: CSVEPDNSYNEQFF. CDR3 coding DNA: TGCAGCGTTGAACCGGATAACTCCTACAATGAGCAGTTCTTC.